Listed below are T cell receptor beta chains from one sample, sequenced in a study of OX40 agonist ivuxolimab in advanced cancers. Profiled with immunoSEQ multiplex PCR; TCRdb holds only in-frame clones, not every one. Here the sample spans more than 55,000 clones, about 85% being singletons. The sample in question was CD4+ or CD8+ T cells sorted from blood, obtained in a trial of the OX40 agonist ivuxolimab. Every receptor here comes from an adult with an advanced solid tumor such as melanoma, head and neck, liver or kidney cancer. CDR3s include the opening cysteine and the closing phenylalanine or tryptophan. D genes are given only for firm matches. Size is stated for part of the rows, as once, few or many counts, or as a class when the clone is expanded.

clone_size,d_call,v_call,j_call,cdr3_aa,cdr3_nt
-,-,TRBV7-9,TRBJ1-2,CASSLANRLYGYTF,TGTGCCAGCAGCTTAGCAAACAGACTCTATGGCTACACCTTC
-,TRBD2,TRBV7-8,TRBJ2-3,CASSSIAGEPHGTQYF,TGTGCCAGCAGCTCAATCGCGGGGGAACCTCACGGTACGCAGTATTTT
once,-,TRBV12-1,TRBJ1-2,CASSQTQGLVYGYTF,TGTGCCAGCAGCCAAACACAGGGGTTAGTCTATGGCTACACCTTC
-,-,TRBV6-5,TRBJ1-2,CASSYSRGGTDGYTF,TGTGCCAGCAGTTACTCGAGGGGGGGGACGGATGGCTACACCTTC
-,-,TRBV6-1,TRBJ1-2,CASSEAGGAYGYTF,TGTGCCAGCAGTGAAGCGGGAGGGGCCTATGGCTACACCTTC
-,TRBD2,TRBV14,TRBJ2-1,CASSPFSAGAYNEQFF,TGTGCCAGCAGCCCCTTCTCGGCGGGAGCCTACAATGAGCAGTTCTTC
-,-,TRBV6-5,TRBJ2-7,CASSSTSRGSYEQYF,TGTGCCAGCAGTTCTACTAGTCGGGGCTCCTACGAGCAGTACTTC
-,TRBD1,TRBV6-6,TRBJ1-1,CASSRDRESTEAFF,TGTGCCAGCAGTAGGGACAGGGAAAGCACTGAAGCTTTCTTT
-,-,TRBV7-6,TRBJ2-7,CASSLNLGRTAYEQYF,TGTGCCAGCAGCTTAAATCTGGGACGGACAGCCTACGAGCAGTACTTC
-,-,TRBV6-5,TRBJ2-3,CASSYGQTDTQYF,TGTGCCAGCAGTTATGGACAGACAGATACGCAGTATTTT
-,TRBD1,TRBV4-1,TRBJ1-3,CASSQLQGASGNTIYF,TGCGCCAGCAGCCAATTACAGGGGGCTTCTGGAAACACCATATATTTT
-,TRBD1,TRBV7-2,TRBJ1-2,CASSLVLRGPYGYTF,TGTGCCAGCAGCTTAGTTTTAAGGGGGCCCTATGGCTACACCTTC
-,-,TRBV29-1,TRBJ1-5,CSVILRGRGQPQHF,TGCAGCGTTATTCTGAGGGGACGGGGTCAGCCCCAGCATTTT
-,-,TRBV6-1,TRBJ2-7,CASSEVWQFEQYF,TGTGCCAGCAGTGAGGTCTGGCAGTTCGAGCAGTACTTC
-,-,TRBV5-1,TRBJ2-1,CASRSGTASYNEQFF,TGCGCCAGCAGAAGCGGGACAGCCTCCTACAATGAGCAGTTCTTC
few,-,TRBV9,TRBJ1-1,CASSVGSGLNTEAFF,TGTGCCAGCAGCGTAGGGTCAGGGCTGAACACTGAAGCTTTCTTT
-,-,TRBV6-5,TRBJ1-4,CASSYSIGRNEKLFF,TGTGCCAGCAGTTACTCGATCGGGAGAAATGAAAAACTGTTTTTT
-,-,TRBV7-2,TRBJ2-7,CASSFQLGPSYEQYF,TGTGCCAGCAGCTTTCAGCTTGGCCCTTCCTACGAGCAGTACTTC
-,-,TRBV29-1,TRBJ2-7,CSVFSWGVEQYF,TGCAGCGTTTTCTCATGGGGCGTCGAGCAGTACTTC
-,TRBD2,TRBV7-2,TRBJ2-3,CASSLVFSGMTDTQYF,TGTGCCAGCAGCTTAGTTTTTAGCGGGATGACAGATACGCAGTATTTT
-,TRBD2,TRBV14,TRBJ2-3,CASSQDRTSGRINTQYF,TGTGCCAGCAGCCAAGACCGGACTAGCGGGAGGATAAATACGCAGTATTTT
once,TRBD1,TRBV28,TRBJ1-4,CASSSPGTGSKLFF,TGTGCCAGCAGTTCTCCCGGGACAGGGTCAAAACTGTTTTTT
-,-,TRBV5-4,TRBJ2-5,CASSIKLGRETQYF,TGTGCCAGCAGCATCAAGTTGGGGCGGGAGACCCAGTACTTC
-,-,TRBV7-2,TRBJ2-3,CASSPWGRTDTQYF,TGTGCCAGCAGCCCGTGGGGGAGAACAGATACGCAGTATTTT
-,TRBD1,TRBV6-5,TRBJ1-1,CASSWGQGGMNTEAFF,TGTGCCAGCAGTTGGGGACAGGGGGGCATGAACACTGAAGCTTTCTTT
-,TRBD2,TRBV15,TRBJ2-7,CATSRDAAGGNEQYF,TGTGCCACCAGCAGAGATGCAGCGGGGGGGAACGAGCAGTACTTC
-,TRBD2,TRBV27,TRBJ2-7,CASSLLAGGSEQYF,TGTGCCAGCAGTCTACTAGCGGGAGGGAGCGAGCAGTACTTC
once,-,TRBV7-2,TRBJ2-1,CASSVDHNEQFF,TGTGCCAGCAGCGTTGACCACAATGAGCAGTTCTTC
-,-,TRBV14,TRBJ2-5,CASSLRTGETQYF,TGTGCCAGCAGCCTTAGGACCGGAGAGACCCAGTACTTC